This TCR beta chain was found in a study of identical twins (dated by TCRdb to the mid-2010s). For the study in its entirety: To test whether fetal clonotypes persist, this study deep-sequenced TCR alpha and beta repertoires from monozygotic twins, from unrelated adults of various ages, and from cord blood. To rule out contamination, replicate twin experiments were performed at different times with different library preparation protocols. Study-level results and caveats: Invariant T cells such as MAIT and iNKT could partly confound zero-insertion analyses, though diverse VJ usage argued against this for most clonotypes. In monozygotic twins, out-of-frame TCR alpha sharing was systematically underestimated by recombination models, although the models agreed with sharing between unrelated individuals. Compared with coincidental sharing between unrelated individuals, out-of-frame TCR alpha sequences shared between twins showed an excess of sequences with low generation probability. Because the same donors could not be followed over many years, the conclusions depended on cross-sectional statistical analysis. Abundant cord blood beta clonotypes carried fewer insertions; young adult naive repertoires showed a weaker similar trend, while memory repertoires showed none. In beta out-of-frame sequences, excess twin sharing was weaker, because having fewer shared sequences lowered the signal-to-noise ratio.

Every donor was a healthy Caucasian. Three pairs of female monozygotic twins, all aged 18 to 29 years, were included in the twin cohort. Positive isolation kits from Invitrogen were used to isolate the CD4+ and CD8+ T cell populations. This clonotype was counted only a few times. Its antigen remains undetermined. No much larger clone is present one base from it, and per-base qualities are unavailable. Including the terminal cysteine and phenylalanine, the CDR3 comprises 15 residues. Only the CDR3 part of the read is kept: 45 bases, read in frame from the first base. V lost 6 bases and J lost 0 bases; the stretch between them is 16 bases long. CDR1 and CDR2, looked up from the germline V gene, are SQVTM and ANQGSEA. Receptor amplification or capture employed 5' RACE. For sequencing, an Illumina HiSeq 2000 was employed. A universal primer binding site was added through template switching, and the final cDNA carried a unique molecular identifier so that TCR cDNA molecules could be counted accurately. Specific primers in the conserved constant-segment region were used to synthesize first-strand cDNA for TCR alpha and beta chains. To control for contamination, every cDNA library was double barcoded, receiving both a SMART-Mk sample barcode and Illumina barcodes. Two successive PCR steps introduced TruSeq adapter sequences along with Illumina sample barcodes. The Illumina HiSeq platform was used with custom primers to sequence TCR alpha and beta cDNA libraries. The published analysis was carried out like this. MiGEC was used to process raw reads and extract unique molecular identifiers, and MiXCR was used to find CDR3 positions. Recombination models were inferred per individual with the repgenHMM and IGoR tools using an EM algorithm. The tcR package in R was used for shared clonotype analysis, with sharing normalized by the product of cloneset sizes. To study raw recombination without the effects of thymic and clonal selection, out-of-frame nonproductive sequences were analyzed. The public reads were run again by TCRdb, first through fastp at Q25 and then through MiXCR, and only productive beta chains were kept. Rows merge per CDR3 protein into single entries with the most common DNA and genes. It is TCRdb's table, rather than the study itself, that gives the V and J calls and clone size. This sample is represented by 500,000 or so distinct CDR3 sequences; roughly 13% of them were singletons. The ten largest clones represent approximately 0.9% of the sample.

This sample was shared with a second study, whose subject was yellow fever vaccine responses in identical twins. In that second paper, the authors write: According to the authors, in identical twins the way T cells responded to vaccination appeared partly convergent and partly personalized. Focusing on identical twins, the study followed the T cell clones that responded to the vaccine, and did so with precision.

Sequencing was carried out using CD4+ T cells sorted from blood. The chain links TRBV29-1 with TRBJ2-3; the D gene is possibly TRBD2, with 7 bases matching. This clonotype originated in a woman aged 18-29 years in good health. At the DNA level, the sequence is TGCAGCGTCGTTATAGGGGGGGCCAGCACAGATACGCAGTATTTT. Its amino acids are CSVVIGGASTDTQYF.